This is a list of T cell receptor beta chains from one sample in a study of CD8 T cells in Susac syndrome. MiXCR, applied by TCRdb to the immunoSEQ multiplex PCR reads, yields one record per CDR3 protein. In the table there are more than 85,000 distinct CDR3 sequences, 85% to 95% of which are singletons. The sequenced material came from CD4+ T cells from PBMCs. The source is a human donor with Susac syndrome. CDR3s include the opening cysteine and the closing phenylalanine or tryptophan. A D gene is named only where the DNA matches it firmly. Clone size, where shown, is once, few, many, or a class for clones that have expanded.

>15|TRBJ1-4|-|TRBD1|TRBV5-6
TGTGCCAGCAGCCTCGTCGGGACAGGGAGGGAAAAACTGTTTTTT
CASSLVGTGREKLFF
>12|TRBJ1-1|-|-|TRBV12-5
TGTGCTAGTGGTTTGGGGGACACTGAAGCTTTCTTT
CASGLGDTEAFF
>13|TRBJ2-5|-|TRBD2|TRBV28
TGTGCCAGCAGTTTGGGAGGGCGAGAGACCCAGTACTTC
CASSLGGRETQYF
>14|TRBJ1-2|-|TRBD1|TRBV6-6
TGTGCCAGCAGTGGAATTGGGACAGGGGATGGCTACACCTTC
CASSGIGTGDGYTF
>14|TRBJ2-5|-|-|TRBV12-3/TRBV12-4
TGTGCCAGCAGTCTGCAGGGGGGCCAAGAGACCCAGTACTTC
CASSLQGGQETQYF
>15|TRBJ2-2|once|TRBD1|TRBV15
TGTGCCACCAGCAACCGGACAGGGGGCCTCGGGGAGCTGTTTTTT
CATSNRTGGLGELFF
>13|TRBJ1-2|-|-|TRBV29-1
TGCAGCGTTGATCATGGGGGGTACTATGGCTACACCTTC
CSVDHGGYYGYTF
>14|TRBJ1-1|-|TRBD1|TRBV30
TGTGCCTGGAGCCGAATACAGGGGGCGAAGGAAGCTTTCTTT
CAWSRIQGAKEAFF
>15|TRBJ2-3|once|-|TRBV20-1
TGCAGTGCTAGGATGGGGCTGCAATACACAGATACGCAGTATTTT
CSARMGLQYTDTQYF
>16|TRBJ2-3|-|-|TRBV6-4
TGTGCCAGCAGTGACTCGGCGGGGACGAGCACAGATACGCAGTATTTT
CASSDSAGTSTDTQYF
>16|TRBJ2-1|-|-|TRBV9
TGTGCCAGCAGCGTCCTCGGGGCTAGCTCCTACAATGAGCAGTTCTTC
CASSVLGASSYNEQFF
>14|TRBJ1-2|-|-|TRBV5-1
TGCGCCAGCAGCTTGTCAGGGGATCACTATGGCTACACCTTC
CASSLSGDHYGYTF
>13|TRBJ1-1|-|-|TRBV29-1
TGCAGCGCATGGGCCGTGTTGGGGACTGAAGCTTTCTTT
CSAWAVLGTEAFF
>13|TRBJ1-5|-|-|TRBV2
TGTGCCAGCAAGGGTAACAGCAATCAGCCCCAGCATTTT
CASKGNSNQPQHF
>12|TRBJ2-1|-|-|TRBV9
TGTGCCAGCAGCGTAGGTGGCCATGAGCAGTTCTTC
CASSVGGHEQFF
>14|TRBJ2-5|-|-|TRBV11-2
TGTGCCAGCAGCTTATCAGGGGGGAGAGAGACCCAGTACTTC
CASSLSGGRETQYF
>15|TRBJ2-1|-|TRBD2|TRBV9
TGTGCCAGCAGCCCCGGGGGGAGCTCCTACAATGAGCAGTTCTTC
CASSPGGSSYNEQFF
>13|TRBJ2-1|-|-|TRBV12-3/TRBV12-4
TGTGCCAGCAGTTCGAACGTAAACAATGAGCAGTTCTTC
CASSSNVNNEQFF
>15|TRBJ2-1|-|-|TRBV7-9
TGTGCCAGCAGCCGGGTCAGGCAGGGTGGCGATGAGCAGTTCTTC
CASSRVRQGGDEQFF
>14|TRBJ2-3|-|TRBD2|TRBV11-2
TGTGCCACAACCGGGGGCGGGGGGGCAGATACGCAGTATTTT
CATTGGGGADTQYF
>15|TRBJ2-3|few|TRBD2|TRBV20-1
TGCAGTGCTACTACAGGAGCCGGGGGGGGAGATACGCAGTATTTT
CSATTGAGGGDTQYF
>14|TRBJ2-3|few|-|TRBV7-2
TGTGCCAGCAGCTTAGCTCACAGCACAGATACGCAGTATTTT
CASSLAHSTDTQYF
>15|TRBJ1-5|-|-|TRBV6-5
TGTGCCACCCTAAGGAACCTCAATAGCAATCAGCCCCAGCATTTT
CATLRNLNSNQPQHF
>16|TRBJ2-5|-|TRBD1|TRBV28
TGTGCCAGCAGTTTACCCAGACAGGGGTCGGGGGAGACCCAGTACTTC
CASSLPRQGSGETQYF
>17|TRBJ1-5|-|-|TRBV4-3
TGCGCCAGCAGCCAAGCCCTCAGCGCTTTCGGCAATCAGCCCCAGCATTTT
CASSQALSAFGNQPQHF
>17|TRBJ2-3|once|TRBD2|TRBV18
TGTGCCAGCTCACCACCGAGAGCTAGCGGGGGGACAGATACGCAGTATTTT
CASSPPRASGGTDTQYF
>16|TRBJ1-6|-|TRBD1|TRBV6-5
TGTGCCAGCAGTTACTCAGCTCAGGGGGCCAATTCACCCCTCCACTTT
CASSYSAQGANSPLHF
>13|TRBJ2-1|-|-|TRBV9
TGTGCCAGCAGCGTCCTAGAGGGGAACGAGCAGTTCTTC
CASSVLEGNEQFF
>10|TRBJ1-1|-|-|TRBV25-1
TGTGCCAGCAGTGAATGGGGAGCTTTCTTT
CASSEWGAFF
>16|TRBJ2-1|-|TRBD1|TRBV5-1
TGCGCCAGCAGCTTGGCCGGGACAGGGGAATACAATGAGCAGTTCTTC
CASSLAGTGEYNEQFF
>14|TRBJ2-7|-|-|TRBV12-3/TRBV12-4
TGTGCCAGCAGCCGCTACTGGGGGGACAGCGAGCAGTACTTC
CASSRYWGDSEQYF
>15|TRBJ2-5|-|TRBD1|TRBV30
TGTGCCTGGAGTAATACAGGGACAGGGAAAGAGACCCAGTACTTC
CAWSNTGTGKETQYF
>13|TRBJ2-2|-|-|TRBV30
TGTGCCTGGAGTGTACGTAGCGCCGGGGAGCTGTTTTTT
CAWSVRSAGELFF
>14|TRBJ2-3|-|-|TRBV11-2
TGTGCCAGCAGCTTACGCCCAATCACAGATACGCAGTATTTT
CASSLRPITDTQYF
>13|TRBJ1-2|-|-|TRBV12-3/TRBV12-4
TGTGCCAGCCGGCGCTCGGGGGACCGTGGCTACACCTTC
CASRRSGDRGYTF
>16|TRBJ2-6|-|TRBD1|TRBV19
TGTGCCAGTAGTCCAGGGACAGCCCGCGGGGCCAACGTCCTGACTTTC
CASSPGTARGANVLTF
>18|TRBJ1-1|-|TRBD1|TRBV2
TGTGCCAGCAGCCCCAGGGGGGGACGGTCTTACGTGAACACTGAAGCTTTCTTT
CASSPRGGRSYVNTEAFF
>13|TRBJ1-5|-|-|TRBV20-1
TGCAGTGCTCGAGGGGGGACCCAGGAGCCCCAGCATTTT
CSARGGTQEPQHF
>14|TRBJ1-2|-|TRBD1|TRBV5-1
TGCGCCAGCAGCTCCGGGACAGGCTTTGAAGGCTACACCTTC
CASSSGTGFEGYTF
>19|TRBJ1-5|-|-|TRBV21-1
TGTGCCAGCAGCACCGGTCGGGTTTTGGGTTCTGGCGACAATCAGCCCCAGCATTTT
CASSTGRVLGSGDNQPQHF
>15|TRBJ2-5|-|TRBD1|TRBV25-1
TGTGCCAGCAGTGAACCACAGGGGGCTCAAGAGACCCAGTACTTC
CASSEPQGAQETQYF
>14|TRBJ2-5|once|TRBD2|TRBV28
TGTGCCAGCGGTCCGCGGGGGGGCGGAGAGACCCAGTACTTC
CASGPRGGGETQYF
>15|TRBJ2-2|-|-|TRBV4-1
TGCGCCAGCAGCCAAGACGGTCGGAACACCGGGGAGCTGTTTTTT
CASSQDGRNTGELFF
>15|TRBJ2-1|once|-|TRBV4-3
TGCGCCAGCAGCCAAGATGGAGGGGCTGGTGGTGAGCAGTTCTTC
CASSQDGGAGGEQFF
>16|TRBJ1-3|-|TRBD1|TRBV30
TGTGCCTGGACTACCTGGACAGGTGATTACGGAAACACCATATATTTT
CAWTTWTGDYGNTIYF
>15|TRBJ1-1|-|TRBD1|TRBV6-5
TGTGCCAGCAGGCGGACAGGGGGACAGAACACTGAAGCTTTCTTT
CASRRTGGQNTEAFF
>11|TRBJ1-1|-|-|TRBV10-3
TGTGCCACCTCGGACCCTCCAGAGGCTTTCTTT
CATSDPPEAFF
>14|TRBJ2-1|-|-|TRBV20-1
TGCAGTGCCCCCGATCCTCGCTCCTACAATGAGCAGTTCTTC
CSAPDPRSYNEQFF
>12|TRBJ2-4|-|-|TRBV5-1
TGCGCCAGCAGCTTGAGGGCCGGCATTCAGTACTTC
CASSLRAGIQYF
>14|TRBJ1-2|-|-|TRBV9
TGTGCCAGCAGCGTCTCCCCCGGGGGGAGCGGCTACACCTTC
CASSVSPGGSGYTF